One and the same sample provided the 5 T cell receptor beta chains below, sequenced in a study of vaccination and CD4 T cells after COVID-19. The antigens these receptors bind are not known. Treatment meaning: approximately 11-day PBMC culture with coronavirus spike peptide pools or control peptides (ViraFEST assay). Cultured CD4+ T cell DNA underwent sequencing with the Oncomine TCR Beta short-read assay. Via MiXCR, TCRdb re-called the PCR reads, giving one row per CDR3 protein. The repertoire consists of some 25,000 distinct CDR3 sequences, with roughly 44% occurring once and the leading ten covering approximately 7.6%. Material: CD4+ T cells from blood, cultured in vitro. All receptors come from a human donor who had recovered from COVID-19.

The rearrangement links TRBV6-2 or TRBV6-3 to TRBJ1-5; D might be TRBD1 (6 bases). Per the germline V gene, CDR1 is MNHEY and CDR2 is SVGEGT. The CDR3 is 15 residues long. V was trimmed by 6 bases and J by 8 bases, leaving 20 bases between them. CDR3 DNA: TGTGCCAGCAGACCTCCTTACAGGGAGGGTAAGCCCCAGCATTTT. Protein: CASRPPYREGKPQHF.

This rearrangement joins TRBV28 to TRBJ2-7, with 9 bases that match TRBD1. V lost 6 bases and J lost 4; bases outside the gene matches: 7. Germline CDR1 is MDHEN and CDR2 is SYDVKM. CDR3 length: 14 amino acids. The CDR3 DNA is TGTGCCAGCAGCTTGGGACAGGGTAGGTACGAGCAGTACTTC. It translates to CASSLGQGRYEQYF.

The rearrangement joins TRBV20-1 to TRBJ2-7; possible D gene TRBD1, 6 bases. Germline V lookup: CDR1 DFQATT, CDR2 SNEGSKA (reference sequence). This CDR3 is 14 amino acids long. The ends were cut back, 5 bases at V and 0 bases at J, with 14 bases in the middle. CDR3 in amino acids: CSAQGGTSSYEQYF. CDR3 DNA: TGCAGTGCTCAAGGGGGAACCAGCTCCTACGAGCAGTACTTC.

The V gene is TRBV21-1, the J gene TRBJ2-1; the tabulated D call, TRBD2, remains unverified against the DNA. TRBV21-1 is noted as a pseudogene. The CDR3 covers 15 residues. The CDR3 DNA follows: TGTGCCAGCAGCCAGACCCTAGCGGACTACAATGAGCAGTTCTTC. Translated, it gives CASSQTLADYNEQFF.

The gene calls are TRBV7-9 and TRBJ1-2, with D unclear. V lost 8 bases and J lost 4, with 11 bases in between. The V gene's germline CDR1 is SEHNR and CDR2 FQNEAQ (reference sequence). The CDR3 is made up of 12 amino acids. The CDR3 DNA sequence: TGTGCCAGCGCAAGAACCCTCTATGGCTACACCTTC. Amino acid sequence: CASARTLYGYTF.